The 20 T cell receptor beta chains presented below share a single source sample, sequenced in a study of blood T cell repertoires in COVID-19. This table comes from immunoSEQ multiplex PCR, and its TCRdb copy is limited to in-frame clones, with some not included. Here the sample spans about 240,000 clones, roughly 83% being singletons. The sample taken for sequencing was peripheral blood. These receptors all come from a man older than 75 with acute or convalescent COVID-19.

The chain uses TRBV4-3 and TRBJ2-3, with TRBD2 identical over 11 bases. CDR1 is LGHNA and CDR2 is YSLEER in the germline V gene. This CDR3 spans 14 amino acids. V lost 0 bases to trimming and J lost 10 bases; unmatched junction nucleotides: 3. The CDR3 nucleotides are TGCGCCAGCAGCCAAGATACGGGACTAGCGGCGCAGTATTTT. Encoded protein: CASSQDTGLAAQYF.

For this clone: This CDR3 is also generated by other DNA sequences in the sample. This chain uses TRBV7-2 with TRBJ2-1, with TRBD2 matching over 10 bases. V dropped 1 base and J dropped 1; count of bases not matched to a gene: 1. This CDR3 comprises 16 residues. Germline CDR1 SGHTA, CDR2 FQGNSA. CDR3 amino acids: CASSLGAGGSYNEQFF. The CDR3, as DNA: TGTGCCAGCAGCTTAGGAGCGGGAGGGTCCTACAATGAGCAGTTCTTC.

This clone is a singleton in its sample. The V call is TRBV3-1 (or the pseudogene TRBV3-2), the J call TRBJ2-7, with D maybe TRBD1 (6 bases). The CDR3 extends over 14 amino acids. Germline-derived CDR1 and CDR2 are LGHDT and YNNKEL (reference sequence). V lost 0 bases and J 5 bases, leaving 11 bases between the germline ends. The CDR3 loop reads CASSQDSRGHEQYF. In nucleotides, the CDR3 is TGTGCCAGCAGCCAAGATAGCAGGGGACACGAGCAGTACTTC.

The rearrangement uses TRBV19 and TRBJ2-7, with D possibly being TRBD2 (5 bases). Trimming removed 5 bases from V and 1 base from J, with 15 bases in between. Germline assignment: CDR1 LNHDA and CDR2 SQIVND (reference sequence). The CDR3 runs to 15 residues. This CDR3 is CASSRYPDFSYEQYF. The CDR3 DNA follows: TGTGCCAGTAGTCGATACCCGGACTTTTCCTACGAGCAGTACTTC.

The rearrangement joins TRBV5-1 to TRBJ2-5; D is unclear. Trimming pared 0 bases from V and 5 bases from J, leaving 11 bases between. Germline assignment: CDR1 SGHRS and CDR2 YFSETQ. There are 14 residues in the CDR3. In DNA, the CDR3 is TGCGCCAGCAGCTTGGGCCCCCGGGTGGAGACCCAGTACTTC. It codes for CASSLGPRVETQYF.

CDR3 DNA sequence: TGTGCCAGCTCAAAACGAGACAGGATTGGAAACACCATATATTTT. This sequence encodes CASSKRDRIGNTIYF. The chain employs TRBV28 and TRBJ1-3; D may be TRBD1 (6 bases). The CDR3 is 15 amino acids. Trimming took off 8 bases at V and 3 bases at J, with 17 bases between the two ends. Germline V lookup: CDR1 MDHEN, CDR2 SYDVKM.

The V and J genes are TRBV12-5 and TRBJ1-5; no definite D call. The germline V and J ends were trimmed by 7 bases and 2 bases, with 15 bases remaining between them. The germline gives CDR1 LGHNT, CDR2 FRNRAP. The CDR3 is 15 amino acids. For the CDR3, the DNA is TGTGCTAGTGCCCCCAAAACGACTTGCAATCAGCCCCAGCATTTT. As protein: CASAPKTTCNQPQHF. Together with reference TRBV12-5 and TRBJ1-5, the CDR3 gives the full variable domain: DARVTQTPRHKVTEMGQEVTMRCQPILGHNTVFWYRQTMMQGLELLAYFRNRAPLDDSGMPKDRFSAEMPDATLATLKIQPSEPRDSAVYFCASAPKTTCNQPQHFGDGTRLSIL.

Here the CDR3 reads CATSEGAWGYTF. The CDR3 DNA reads TGTGCCACCAGTGAAGGGGCCTGGGGCTACACCTTC. This rearrangement joins TRBV24-1 to TRBJ1-2; D is perhaps TRBD1 (5 bases). CDR1 KGHDR and CDR2 SFDVKD come from the germline V gene. The CDR3 covers 12 residues. Trimming pared 4 bases from V and 8 bases from J, leaving 10 bases between.

This clone was counted between two and nine times. The rearrangement uses TRBV6-5 and TRBJ1-6; D is undetermined. From germline, CDR1 is MNHEY and CDR2 SVGAGI. Trimming removed 2 bases at V and 10 bases at J, with 15 bases between. The length of the CDR3 is 15 residues. CDR3 DNA: TGTGCCAGCAGTTACAATGGCCCCACGGGGTCACCCCTCCACTTT. It encodes CASSYNGPTGSPLHF.

The chain employs TRBV21-1 and TRBJ1-4. TRBV21-1 is a recognized pseudogene. The CDR3 is made up of 14 amino acids. CDR3 region: CASIGRSTNEKLFF. The CDR3 bases are TGTGCCAGCATTGGGAGGTCGACTAATGAAAAACTGTTTTTT.

The chain links TRBV7-2 to TRBJ1-3; no firm D call. Trimming removed 8 bases at V and 0 bases at J, with 17 bases between. CDR3 size: 16 residues. Germline CDR1 and CDR2: SGHTA and FQGNSA. The CDR3 spells CASVPWEHLSGNTIYF. In DNA, the CDR3 is TGTGCCAGCGTCCCATGGGAGCACCTCTCTGGAAACACCATATATTTT.

The chain recombines TRBV1 with TRBJ2-3; TRBD1, the table's D call, lacks a check against the DNA. TRBV1 is a pseudogene segment. CDR3 length equals 15 residues. In nucleotides, the CDR3 is TGCACCAGCAGCCCGCGGGACAGGTTCACAGATACGCAGTATTTT. Translating gives CTSSPRDRFTDTQYF.

The chain uses TRBV7-9 and TRBJ2-7; D might be TRBD1 (6 bases). The V and J ends lost 5 bases and 1 base respectively, with 12 bases between them. The germline V gene encodes CDR1 SEHNR and CDR2 FQNEAQ (reference sequence). The CDR3 length is 14 residues. The CDR3 protein is CASSPRTESYEQYF. DNA of the CDR3: TGTGCCAGCAGCCCCCGGACAGAATCCTACGAGCAGTACTTC.

The chain combines TRBV6-2 or TRBV6-3 with TRBJ1-5, with a tentative D call TRBD1 (5 bases). The CDR3 has 15 amino acids. Germline CDR1 reads MNHEY; CDR2 reads SVGEGT. V was trimmed by 3 bases and J by 6 bases, leaving 15 bases between them. CDR3 sequence: CASSYNRAGGQPQHF. The DNA of the CDR3 is TGTGCCAGCAGTTATAACCGCGCCGGGGGTCAGCCCCAGCATTTT.

The chain carries TRBV5-1 and TRBJ1-5, with D unclear. Germline CDR1 and CDR2: SGHRS and YFSETQ. V was trimmed by 0 bases and J by 2 bases, leaving 6 bases between them. The CDR3 loop spans 14 amino acids. The CDR3 DNA is TGCGCCAGCAGCTTGGACGGTCGCAATCAGCCCCAGCATTTT. It encodes CASSLDGRNQPQHF.

The chain employs TRBV7-2 and TRBJ2-7; the D gene is possibly TRBD1 (6 bases). There are 15 residues in the CDR3. The germline CDR1 and CDR2 sequences are SGHTA and FQGNSA. The V gene lost 4 bases and the J gene lost 2 bases, with 15 bases spanning the gap. CDR3 region: CASSWSGTPPYEQYF. The CDR3, as DNA: TGTGCCAGCAGCTGGTCCGGGACACCCCCCTACGAGCAGTACTTC.

CDR3 sequence reads: CASSLDNRGNSPLHF. The CDR3 DNA follows: TGTGCCAGCAGTTTAGACAACAGGGGAAATTCACCCCTCCACTTT. This chain uses TRBV27 with TRBJ1-6; TRBD1 matches 7 bases. V was pared by 2 bases and J by 7 bases, with 5 bases of the junction left unmatched. The germline V gene has CDR1 MNHEY and CDR2 SMNVEV (reference sequence). The CDR3 covers 15 residues.

This clone has just a few counts. This chain connects TRBV19 to TRBJ1-1; 7 bases match TRBD1. Per germline, CDR1 LNHDA and CDR2 SQIVND (reference sequence). V shed 6 bases and J 5 bases; nucleotides not matched to a gene: 6. This CDR3 spans 13 amino acids. The chain's CDR3 is CASRQGWETEAFF. The CDR3 region has the DNA TGTGCCAGTAGACAGGGGTGGGAGACTGAAGCTTTCTTT.

The chain carries TRBV6-5 and TRBJ2-7; 7 bases are a match to TRBD1. After removal of 10 bases from V and 1 base from J, the junction contained 10 bases not matched to a gene. Germline V gene sequence: CDR1 MNHEY, CDR2 SVGAGI. The CDR3 has 14 residues. In DNA, the CDR3 is TGTGCCATCGACAGGGCAGAGGGATCCTACGAGCAGTACTTC. Protein: CAIDRAEGSYEQYF.

This chain uses TRBV19 with TRBJ1-5; 7 nucleotides match TRBD1. The CDR3 has 15 residues. CDR1 is LNHDA, CDR2 SQIVND, per germline (reference sequence). With 6 bases clipped from V and 1 base from J, the junction kept 6 bases outside the gene matches. CDR3 residues: CASSQGQASNQPQHF. CDR3 sequence (DNA): TGTGCCAGTAGCCAAGGACAGGCCAGCAATCAGCCCCAGCATTTT. Filled out from reference TRBV19 and TRBJ1-5, the complete variable domain reads DGGITQSPKYLFRKEGQNVTLSCEQNLNHDAMYWYRQDPGQGLRLIYYSQIVNDFQKGDIAEGYSVSREKKESFPLTVTSAQKNPTAFYLCASSQGQASNQPQHFGDGTRLSIL.